Below, 25 T cell receptor beta chains from the same sample are listed, as sequenced in a study of T cells in Graves' hyperthyroidism and ophthalmopathy. What was amplified from RNA transcripts were TCR beta CDR3 regions. RT-PCR in the first round (using the HTBI primer set) targeted the TCR CDR3. One entry per CDR3 protein, called by TCRdb with MiXCR from the multiplex PCR reads. This table holds some 500,000 distinct CDR3 sequences, roughly 14% found once. Sequencing was carried out using blood. Source of these receptors: a woman aged 18 to 35 with Graves' hyperthyroidism.

This chain links TRBV12-5 with TRBJ1-4; D possibly corresponds to TRBD1 (5 bases). CDR1 and CDR2 from the germline V gene are LGHNT and FRNRAP. The CDR3 is 16 residues long. V gave up 3 bases and J gave up 0 bases, with 11 bases separating them. The CDR3 sequence: CASGFVTTATNEKLFF. CDR3 bases: TGTGCTAGTGGTTTCGTGACGACAGCAACTAATGAAAAACTGTTTTTT.

Regarding this clonotype: This may be a read error, as it is one base from a much larger clone. V is TRBV9 and J is TRBJ2-5; D assignment may be TRBD1 or TRBD2 (5 bases each). The CDR3 has 15 amino acids. Germline V gene lookup returns CDR1 SGDLS and CDR2 YYNGEE. In DNA form, the CDR3 reads TGTACCTGCAGCGTAGGAGGACAAACCCAAGAGACCCAGTACTTC. This encodes CTCSVGGQTQETQYF.

This clonotype has at least ten counts. The V and J genes are TRBV12-3 or TRBV12-4 and TRBJ1-4; 8 positions agree with TRBD1. The V gene end was trimmed by 2 bases and the J gene end by 7 bases; junction bases not matched to a gene: 12. The CDR3 is 17 amino acids. CDR3 nucleotide sequence: TGTGCCAGCAGTTTAATCGGGGCAGGGGGCGCGTCTGAAAAACTGTTTTTT. Protein product: CASSLIGAGGASEKLFF.

This clonotype has a count of ten or more. The CDR3 is CASYGTGGSGNTIYF. In DNA form, the CDR3 reads TGTGCCAGCTACGGGACAGGGGGCTCTGGAAACACCATATATTTT. The chain joins TRBV12-3 or TRBV12-4 to TRBJ1-3, with 11 positions matching TRBD1. V was pared by 8 bases and J by 0 bases, with 3 bases of the junction left unmatched. This CDR3 is built from 15 residues.

At least ten counts were recorded for this clonotype. V and J are TRBV5-1 and TRBJ2-2, with 7 nucleotides matching TRBD2. With 0 bases clipped from V and 0 bases from J, the junction kept 8 bases outside the gene matches. Germline values: CDR1 SGHRS, CDR2 YFSETQ. This CDR3 has 18 amino acids. The CDR3 DNA is TGCGCCAGCAGCTTGGGGCCCCCGGGAGGAACGAACACCGGGGAGCTGTTTTTT. The encoded protein is CASSLGPPGGTNTGELFF.

This clonotype was detected ten times or more. The chain links TRBV19 to TRBJ1-1; perhaps TRBD1 as D (5 bases). V was shortened by 3 bases and J by 1 base, with 15 bases between the two germline ends. Germline V CDR1 and CDR2: LNHDA, SQIVND (reference sequence). The CDR3 length is 16 residues. The CDR3 DNA is TGTGCCAGTAGTATCGTCGGCAGGGCCCCGAACACTGAAGCTTTCTTT. It yields the protein CASSIVGRAPNTEAFF. The whole variable domain, remainder taken from reference TRBV19 and TRBJ1-1, is DGGITQSPKYLFRKEGQNVTLSCEQNLNHDAMYWYRQDPGQGLRLIYYSQIVNDFQKGDIAEGYSVSREKKESFPLTVTSAQKNPTAFYLCASSIVGRAPNTEAFFGQGTRLTVV.

This clonotype was counted between two and nine times. The rearrangement uses TRBV15 and TRBJ2-7, with a tentative D call TRBD2 (6 bases). This CDR3 has 14 amino acids. Germline V gives CDR1 LNHNV, CDR2 YYDKDF (reference sequence). Deletions cut 0 bases from V and 6 bases from J, with 12 bases between. CDR3 DNA sequence: TGTGCCACCAGCAGAGAACGGGAGTTCGGCGAGCAGTACTTC. Protein product: CATSREREFGEQYF.

This clonotype showed up just a few times. V gene TRBV20-1 combines with J gene TRBJ2-2; the match to TRBD2 covers 9 bases. This CDR3 contains 13 residues. Germline CDR1 is DFQATT and CDR2 is SNEGSKA (reference sequence). V trimming: 7 bases; J trimming: 2 bases; junction bases outside the gene matches: 2. CDR3 region: CSGLAVNTGELFF. The CDR3 DNA is TGCAGTGGACTAGCGGTAAACACCGGGGAGCTGTTTTTT.

This clonotype was counted only a few times. The CDR3 DNA reads TGTGCCAGCAGTTTAGCGGGAGAAGGGGGCGGGGAGCTGTTTTTT. Encoded protein: CASSLAGEGGGELFF. The genes are TRBV28 and TRBJ2-2, with D possibly being TRBD2 (7 bases). The CDR3 has 15 amino acids. Germline values: CDR1 MDHEN, CDR2 SYDVKM. Trimming shortened V by 2 bases and J by 7 bases, and 14 bases separated the two germline ends.

V is TRBV2 and J is TRBJ2-3, with unresolved D. The germline V gene encodes CDR1 SNHLY and CDR2 FYNNEI. This CDR3 has 14 amino acids. The V end lost 1 base, the J end lost 0 bases, and 5 bases lay between the germline ends. This CDR3 is CASSEGSSTDTQYF. The CDR3 DNA follows: TGTGCCAGCAGTGAAGGGTCTAGCACAGATACGCAGTATTTT.

This rearrangement joins TRBV19 to TRBJ2-1; tentatively, D is TRBD1 (5 bases). Germline V gene lookup returns CDR1 LNHDA and CDR2 SQIVND (reference sequence). V lost 5 bases, J lost 7 bases, and 21 bases lay in between. The length of the CDR3 is 16 residues. The CDR3 region is CASSPAGLPIENEQFF. For the CDR3, the DNA is TGTGCCAGTAGTCCTGCAGGGCTTCCTATTGAAAATGAGCAGTTCTTC.

The chain couples TRBV6-1 to TRBJ2-2, with D perhaps assigned TRBD1 or TRBD2 (5 bases each). The CDR3 sequence is 15 residues long. Germline CDR1 and CDR2: MNHNS and SASEGT. The ends were cut back, 9 bases at V and 7 bases at J, with 21 bases in the middle. The CDR3 region is CARNIWGFGVGELFF. CDR3 in DNA: TGTGCCAGAAACATATGGGGGTTTGGTGTCGGGGAGCTGTTTTTT.

Concerning this clonotype: The DNA is left out, because the CDR3 cannot be placed on it with certainty; the CDR3 is given as TCRdb lists it. This chain links TRBV5-1 with TRBJ2-3; the tabulated D call, TRBD1, remains unverified against the DNA. Germline V gene sequence: CDR1 SGHRS, CDR2 YFSETQ. The CDR3 region is 20 residues in length, termini included. CDR3 in amino acids: CASSFYICSAPGTGTDTQYF.

There are a few counts of this clonotype. Relative to the germline gene, one junction end is altered; a read error may explain this. The chain joins TRBV12-3 or TRBV12-4 to TRBJ2-1, with 9 bases identical to TRBD1. The CDR3 runs to 15 residues. CDR3 bases: TGTGCCAGCAGTTTCACAGGGGGCGCTTTCAATAAGCAGTTCTTC. Its translation is CASSFTGGAFNKQFF.

This clonotype was observed a handful of times. The V and J genes are TRBV20-1 and TRBJ2-5, with TRBD2 matching 9 bases. This CDR3 region has 13 residues. V gave up 5 bases and J gave up 3 bases; unmatched junction bases: 4. The germline gives CDR1 DFQATT, CDR2 SNEGSKA (reference sequence). CDR3 sequence reads: CSARRLAEETQYF. DNA for the CDR3: TGCAGTGCTCGTCGACTAGCGGAAGAGACCCAGTACTTC.

This clonotype turned up a few times. This may be a read error: a much more frequent sequence differs by one nucleotide. V is TRBV5-1 and J is TRBJ2-7; 9 bases line up with TRBD2. There are 15 residues in the CDR3. Germline loops: CDR1 SGHRS, CDR2 YFSETQ. V was clipped by 0 bases and J by 5 bases; unmatched bases: 6. For the CDR3, the DNA is TGCGCCAGCAGCTTGGCCGTCCAGCGGGGGGACGAGCAGTACTTC. Encoded protein: CASSLAVQRGDEQYF.

This clonotype occurred many times. V and J are TRBV12-3 or TRBV12-4 and TRBJ2-3, with D maybe TRBD2 (6 bases). V was clipped by 10 bases and J by 2 bases, with 10 bases between them. The length of the CDR3 is 12 residues. DNA of the CDR3: TGTGCCACTCTAGCGTCCACAGATACGCAGTATTTT. Translating gives CATLASTDTQYF.

This clonotype was observed many times. The chain employs TRBV11-3 and TRBJ1-1, with D tentatively TRBD1 (6 bases). CDR3 length equals 14 residues. Trimming stripped 5 bases from V and 4 bases from J, with 14 bases between. Germline CDR1 and CDR2: SGHNT and YENEEA. CDR3 DNA: TGTGCCAGCAGCGAACTACAGGGAGGCACTGAAGCTTTCTTT. Translation: CASSELQGGTEAFF.

Ten or more counts support this clonotype. The chain combines TRBV27 with TRBJ2-7; 10 positions match TRBD1. The V and J ends lost 2 bases and 3 bases, in that order; junction bases with no gene match: 1. The CDR3 spans 14 residues. Germline V gives CDR1 MNHEY, CDR2 SMNVEV (reference sequence). The CDR3 sequence: CASSLGTGVYEQYF. The DNA for the CDR3 is TGTGCCAGCAGTTTAGGGACAGGGGTCTACGAGCAGTACTTC.

This clonotype was seen ten or more times. This chain connects TRBV20-1 to TRBJ1-5; D might be TRBD1 (5 bases). The germline V and J ends were trimmed by 6 bases and 5 bases, with 8 bases remaining between them. CDR3 length: 11 amino acids. The germline V gene encodes CDR1 DFQATT and CDR2 SNEGSKA (reference sequence). The CDR3 loop is CSAGGDQPQHF. CDR3 sequence (DNA): TGCAGTGCGGGAGGGGATCAGCCCCAGCATTTT.

This rearrangement joins TRBV10-3 to TRBJ1-3, with a tentative D call TRBD1 (5 bases). CDR1 and CDR2 from the germline V gene are ENHRY and SYGVKD. The ends were cut back, 10 bases at V and 2 bases at J, with 15 bases in the middle. The CDR3 extends over 14 amino acids. The CDR3 sequence: CATLGEFPGNTIYF. Written as DNA, the CDR3 is TGTGCCACCTTAGGGGAGTTCCCTGGAAACACCATATATTTT.

This clonotype was counted at least ten times. V usage is TRBV12-3 or TRBV12-4 and J usage is TRBJ2-7; D possibly corresponds to TRBD2 (6 bases). The CDR3 extends over 14 amino acids. Trimming took off 6 bases at V and 2 bases at J, with 14 bases between the two ends. The CDR3: CASSLSGAAYEQYV. Here the CDR3 DNA reads TGTGCCAGCAGCCTTAGCGGTGCTGCCTACGAGCAGTACGTC.

The sample holds a few counts of this clonotype. A much larger clone sits a single nucleotide away, making a read error possible. V usage is TRBV28 and J usage is TRBJ2-7; 9 bases line up with TRBD2. This CDR3 region has 16 residues. Germline CDR1 is MDHEN and CDR2 is SYDVKM. V trimming: 4 bases; J trimming: 5 bases; junction bases outside the gene matches: 12. The CDR3 coding sequence is TGTGCCAGCAGTTCCCCCCAAGGCGGGAGGGCCCACGAGCAGTACTTC. It translates to CASSSPQGGRAHEQYF.

This clonotype was seen at least ten times. This chain joins TRBV6-1 and TRBJ2-6; 8 nucleotides line up with TRBD1. The CDR3 extends over 16 amino acids. Per germline, CDR1 MNHNS and CDR2 SASEGT. With 4 bases clipped from V and 3 bases from J, the junction kept 5 bases outside the gene matches. For the CDR3, the DNA is TGTGCCAGCAGTGGGCAGGGGGCTAGTGGGGCCAACGTCCTGACTTTC. This sequence encodes CASSGQGASGANVLTF.

The chain combines TRBV28 with TRBJ2-5; 7 bases map to TRBD2. Germline trimming cut 3 bases from V and 1 base from J; bases unmatched to any gene: 8. The CDR3 sequence is 16 residues long. Germline CDR1 reads MDHEN; CDR2 reads SYDVKM. Here the CDR3 reads CASSLRGRGSQETQYF. The CDR3 bases are TGTGCCAGCAGTTTGCGGGGGAGGGGTTCCCAAGAGACCCAGTACTTC.